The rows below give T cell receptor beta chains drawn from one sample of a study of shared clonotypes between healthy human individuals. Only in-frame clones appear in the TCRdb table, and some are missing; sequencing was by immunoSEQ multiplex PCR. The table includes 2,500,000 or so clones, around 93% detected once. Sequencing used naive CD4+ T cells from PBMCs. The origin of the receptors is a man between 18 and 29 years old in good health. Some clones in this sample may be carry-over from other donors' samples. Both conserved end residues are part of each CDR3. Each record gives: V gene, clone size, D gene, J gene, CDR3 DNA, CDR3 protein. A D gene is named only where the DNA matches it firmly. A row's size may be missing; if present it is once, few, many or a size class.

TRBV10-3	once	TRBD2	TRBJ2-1	TGTGCCATCAGTGAGATGCGTTTGACTAGCGGGTACAATGAGCAGTTCTTC	CAISEMRLTSGYNEQFF
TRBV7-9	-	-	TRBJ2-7	TGTGCCAGCAGCTCCTCGGGGGACGCCTACGAGCAGTACTTC	CASSSSGDAYEQYF
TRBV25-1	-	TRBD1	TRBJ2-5	TGTGCCAGCAGTGATCCCGGGACAGCGTTGTACCAAGAGACCCAGTACTTC	CASSDPGTALYQETQYF
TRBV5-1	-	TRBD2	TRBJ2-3	TGCGCCAGTACGTGGGTCCGGGAGGGCACAGATACGCAGTATTTT	CASTWVREGTDTQYF
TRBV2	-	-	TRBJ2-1	TGTGCCAGCTCAAGTTTGGCGGGACAAACATACAATGAGCAGTTCTTC	CASSSLAGQTYNEQFF
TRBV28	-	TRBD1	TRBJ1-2	TGTGCCAGCAGTTTGAACCCGGGACAGGGGAAGTATGGCTACACCTTC	CASSLNPGQGKYGYTF
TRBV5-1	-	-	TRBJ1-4	TGCGCCAGCAGCATCGGACAGCCTAATGAAAAACTGTTTTTT	CASSIGQPNEKLFF
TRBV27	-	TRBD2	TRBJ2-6	TGTGCCAGCAGTTTTGGCGGGAGCTCTGGGGCCAACGTCCTGACTTTC	CASSFGGSSGANVLTF
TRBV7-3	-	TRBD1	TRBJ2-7	TGTGCCAGCAGCTTAGACGGGACAGGGGGCGAGCAGTACTTC	CASSLDGTGGEQYF
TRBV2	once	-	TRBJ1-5	TGTGCCAGCAGTGAAAATGGGGGGGTTCAGCCCCAGCATTTT	CASSENGGVQPQHF
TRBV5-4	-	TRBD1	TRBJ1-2	TGTGCCAGCAGGCCCGGGACAGGGGTCGACGGCTACACCTTC	CASRPGTGVDGYTF
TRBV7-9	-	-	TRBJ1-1	TGTGCCAGCAGCTTTTCAGGACCGGGTGAAGCTTTCTTT	CASSFSGPGEAFF
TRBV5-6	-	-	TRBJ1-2	TGTGCCAGCAGAGATGGACACAGCTATGGCTACACCTTC	CASRDGHSYGYTF
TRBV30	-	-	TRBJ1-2	TGTGCCTGGACCGATATCGGTAACTATGGCTACACCTTC	CAWTDIGNYGYTF
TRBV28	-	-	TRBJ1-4	TGTGCCAGCAGCCAAGTGTCGATTGTTGCAAAACTGTTTTTT	CASSQVSIVAKLFF
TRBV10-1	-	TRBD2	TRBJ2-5	TGCGCCAGCACTAATAGCGGGAGGTACCAAGAGACCCAGTACTTC	CASTNSGRYQETQYF
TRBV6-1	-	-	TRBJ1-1	TGTGCCAGCAGTGTGCGTCCAAACACTGAAGCTTTCTTT	CASSVRPNTEAFF
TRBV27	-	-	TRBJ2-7	TGTGCCAGCAGTTTTGAGGGCCTCCCCACCTACGAGCAGTACTTC	CASSFEGLPTYEQYF
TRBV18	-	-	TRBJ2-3	TGTGCCAGCCGGGTGGATACGCAGTATTTT	CASRVDTQYF
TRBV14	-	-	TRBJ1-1	TGTGCCAGCAGCCAAAGGGGAGGTAGAGTGAATGAAGCTTTCTTT	CASSQRGGRVNEAFF
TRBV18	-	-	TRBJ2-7	TGTGCCAGCTCACCGTCGCAGGGTACCTACGAGCAGTACTTC	CASSPSQGTYEQYF
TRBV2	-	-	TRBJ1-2	TGTGCCAGCACATCGAGGGGGAATCCTAACTATGGCTACACCTTC	CASTSRGNPNYGYTF
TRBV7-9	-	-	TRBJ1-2	TGTGCCAGCAGCTTATTCGGGAACTATGGCTACACCTTC	CASSLFGNYGYTF
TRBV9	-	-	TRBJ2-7	TGTGCCAGCAGCTCTGGGTCGGCAGGTGGCCCCCACGAGCAGTACTTC	CASSSGSAGGPHEQYF
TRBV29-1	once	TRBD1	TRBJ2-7	TGCAGCGTTGTAAGGACAGGGTCCTACGAGCAGTACTTC	CSVVRTGSYEQYF
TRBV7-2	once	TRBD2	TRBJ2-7	TGTGCCAGCAGCTTAGCGCTAATAGGACTAGCGACCCACGAGCAGTACTTC	CASSLALIGLATHEQYF
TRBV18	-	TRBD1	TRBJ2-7	TGTGCCAGCTCACCGGGACAGGGGGGGACCTACGAGCAGTACTTC	CASSPGQGGTYEQYF
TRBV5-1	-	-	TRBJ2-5	TGCGCCAGCAGCTTGGTCCAAGAGACCCAGTACTTC	CASSLVQETQYF
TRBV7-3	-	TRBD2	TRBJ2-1	TGTGCCAGCAGCATGGGACTAGCGGGAGATGAGCAGTTCTTC	CASSMGLAGDEQFF
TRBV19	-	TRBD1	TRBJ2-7	TGTGCCAGTAGTATTCAGGGGGCGGGGGAGCAGTACTTC	CASSIQGAGEQYF
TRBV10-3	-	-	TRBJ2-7	TGTGCCATCAGTGAGTCTTGGGGTAGGTCCTACGAGCAGTACTTC	CAISESWGRSYEQYF
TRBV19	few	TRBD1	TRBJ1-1	TGTGCCAGTAGTACTACAGGGGATCGGGCTTTCTTT	CASSTTGDRAFF
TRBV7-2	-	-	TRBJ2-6	TGTGCCAGCAGCCAATTCGGGGGCGCTGGGGCCAACGTCCTGACTTTC	CASSQFGGAGANVLTF
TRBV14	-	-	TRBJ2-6	TGTGCCAGCAGCCAAGTGTCCGTCTCTGGGGCCAACGTCCTGACTTTC	CASSQVSVSGANVLTF
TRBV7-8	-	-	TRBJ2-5	TGTGCCGTGCAGTCCCAAGAGACCCAGTACTTC	CAVQSQETQYF
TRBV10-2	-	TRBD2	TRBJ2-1	TGCGCCAGCAGTGATTGGGGGCCGGGACTAGCGGGACCATCCGACTTGCATGAGCAGTTCTTC	CASSDWGPGLAGPSDLHEQFF
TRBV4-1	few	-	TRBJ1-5	TGCGCCAGCAGCCAAGTAGGCAGGGGCAGAGATCAGCCCCAGCATTTT	CASSQVGRGRDQPQHF
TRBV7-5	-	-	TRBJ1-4	TGTGCCAGAAGCTTAGACGCCGGACAGAGCGTTTATTGTGAAAAACTGTTTTTT	CARSLDAGQSVYCEKLFF
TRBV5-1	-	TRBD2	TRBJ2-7	TGCGCCAGCAGCTTGGTACTAGCGGAGACCTACGAGCAGTACTTC	CASSLVLAETYEQYF
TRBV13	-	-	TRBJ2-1	TGTGCCAGCAGCCCCGAAGGGTATTTGTCCTACAATGAGCAGTTCTTC	CASSPEGYLSYNEQFF
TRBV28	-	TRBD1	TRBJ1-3	TGTGCCAGCAGTTTACTCCAGGGGGCGCGTGGAAACACCATATATTTT	CASSLLQGARGNTIYF
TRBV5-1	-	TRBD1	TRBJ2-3	TGCGCCAGCAGCTTCGATAAAGGGGGCGGAGTAGATACGCAGTATTTT	CASSFDKGGGVDTQYF
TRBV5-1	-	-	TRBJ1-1	TGCGCCAGCACCTCCCCACGTGGGGGGACTGAAGCTTTCTTT	CASTSPRGGTEAFF
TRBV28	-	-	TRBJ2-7	TGTGCCAGCAGTCGGCTAAGCGACAGGACGTACGAGCAGTACTTC	CASSRLSDRTYEQYF
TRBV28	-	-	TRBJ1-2	TGTGCCAGCAGCCCTGCTCAGGGGCCTTTTTTTTCGGGCTACACCTTC	CASSPAQGPFFSGYTF
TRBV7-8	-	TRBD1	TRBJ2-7	TGTGCCAGCAGCTTCGATGGGACAGGAACGGACGAGCAGTACTTC	CASSFDGTGTDEQYF
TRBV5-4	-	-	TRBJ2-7	TGTGCCAGCAGCCAGGACAGAAGGTCCTACGAGCAGTACTTC	CASSQDRRSYEQYF
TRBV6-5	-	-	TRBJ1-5	TGTGCCAGCAGGGATAGAGGTATTAATCAGCCCCAGCATTTT	CASRDRGINQPQHF
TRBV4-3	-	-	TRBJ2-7	TGCGCCAGCAGCCAAGATCTTGGCACCTACGAGCAGTACTTC	CASSQDLGTYEQYF
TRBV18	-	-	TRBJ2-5	TGTGCCAGCTCACCACCCAGCGTAGGGGTCGGAAAGACCCAGTACTTC	CASSPPSVGVGKTQYF
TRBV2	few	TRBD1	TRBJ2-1	TGTGCCAGCAGAGGGGACAGCAATGAGCAGTTCTTC	CASRGDSNEQFF